The clone carrying this TCR beta chain was detected a few times. Primers for the PCR totalled 60 Vbeta and 13 Jbeta. Sequencing was performed with immunoSEQ multiplex PCR; in TCRdb, only in-frame clones are kept and a portion is missing. Of about 120,000 clones listed, over 75% are singletons. This entry comes from a study of cytomegalovirus exposure and HLA in healthy donors. Turning to the study itself: The study's early data release held 80 million to 95 million unique TCRs from HLA-typed donors.

The sequenced sample consisted of PBMCs. This TCR derives from a man younger than 35 in good health and CMV-seropositive.

CDR3 in DNA: TGTGCCAGCAGTGAGAGGGCGGCCGGAGAACTGTTTTTT. This codes for CASSERAAGELFF. The genes are TRBV2 and TRBJ1-4; D is unresolved. CDR1 is SNHLY, CDR2 FYNNEI, per germline. V lost 3 bases, J lost 12 bases, and 14 bases lay in between. The CDR3 has 13 amino acids.